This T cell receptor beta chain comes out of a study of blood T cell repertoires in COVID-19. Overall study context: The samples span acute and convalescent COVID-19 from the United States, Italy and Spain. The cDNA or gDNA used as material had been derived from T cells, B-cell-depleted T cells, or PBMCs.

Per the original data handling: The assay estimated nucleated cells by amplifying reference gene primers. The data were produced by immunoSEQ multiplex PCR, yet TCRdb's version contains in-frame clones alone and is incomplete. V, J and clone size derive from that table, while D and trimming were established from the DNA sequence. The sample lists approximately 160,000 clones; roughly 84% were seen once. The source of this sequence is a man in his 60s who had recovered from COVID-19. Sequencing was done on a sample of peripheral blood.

This CDR3 reads CAWIQGLAGGGETQYF. The DNA of the CDR3 is TGTGCCTGGATCCAAGGACTAGCGGGGGGCGGAGAGACCCAGTACTTC. The chain is built from TRBV30 and TRBJ2-5, with TRBD2 matching 14 bases. Germline V gives CDR1 GTSNPN, CDR2 SVGIG (reference sequence). The length of the CDR3 is 16 residues. The V segment lost 4 bases and the J segment 4 bases; nucleotides outside the gene matches: 8.